The 22 T cell receptor beta chains in this list originate from one sample, sequenced in a study of shared clonotypes between healthy human individuals. The assay was immunoSEQ multiplex PCR, and TCRdb's table has in-frame clones only and misses some. Of about 2 million clones detected, approximately 94% appear once; the ten largest clones hold around 1%. Terminally differentiated effector memory CD45RA+ cells were left out of the naive CD8 fraction, which was CD45RO-negative and positively selected for CCR7. The sample comprised naive CD8+ T cells sorted from blood. The receptors originated from a man younger than 35 in good health.

The rearrangement links TRBV4-3 to TRBJ2-2, with D possibly TRBD1 on 6 matching bases. The germline V and J ends were trimmed by 3 bases and 7 bases, with 15 bases remaining between them. Germline assignment: CDR1 LGHNA and CDR2 YSLEER. CDR3 length: 15 amino acids. The CDR3 nucleotides read TGCGCCAGCAGCCATGTAGCAGGGGCGGGCGGGGAGCTGTTTTTT. Its protein is CASSHVAGAGGELFF.

The V and J genes are TRBV7-8 and TRBJ2-1; 14 nucleotides agree with TRBD2. Germline V CDR1 and CDR2: SGHVS, FQNEAQ. The CDR3 length is 19 residues. V shed 3 bases and J 0 bases; nucleotides not matched to a gene: 7. The CDR3 nucleotides are TGTGCCAGCAGCTTCGGACTAGCGGGGGGACCAGCCTCCTACAATGAGCAGTTCTTC. Translated, it gives CASSFGLAGGPASYNEQFF.

For the CDR3, the DNA is TGTGCCAGCAGCTTAGCTACGGGAGTGGGGGATACCGGGGAGCTGTTTTTT. Protein product: CASSLATGVGDTGELFF. The chain combines TRBV13 with TRBJ2-2; D might be TRBD2 (6 bases). This CDR3 spans 17 amino acids. Germline V lookup: CDR1 PRHDT, CDR2 FYEKMQ (reference sequence). Trimming removed 1 base at V and 5 bases at J, with 17 bases between. Together with reference TRBV13 and TRBJ2-2, the CDR3 gives the full variable domain: AAGVIQSPRHLIKEKRETATLKCYPIPRHDTVYWYQQGPGQDPQFLISFYEKMQSDKGSIPDRFSAQQFSDYHSELNMSSLELGDSALYFCASSLATGVGDTGELFFGEGSRLTVL.

The chain is built from TRBV20-1 and TRBJ2-5; D is uncertain. The V and J ends lost 5 bases and 5 bases respectively, with 9 bases between them. This CDR3 is built from 11 residues. Per germline, CDR1 DFQATT and CDR2 SNEGSKA (reference sequence). The CDR3 reads CSALVGETQYF. In nucleotides, the CDR3 is TGCAGTGCTCTTGTTGGGGAGACCCAGTACTTC.

This clone was counted only a few times. In nucleotides, the CDR3 is TGTGCCATCGGACAGGGAGACTATGGCTACACCTTC. Residues: CAIGQGDYGYTF. The rearrangement uses TRBV10-3 and TRBJ1-2; 8 nucleotides align to TRBD1. The CDR3 spans 12 residues. CDR1 and CDR2 from the germline V gene are ENHRY and SYGVKD. With 8 bases clipped from V and 3 bases from J, the junction kept 2 bases outside the gene matches.

The V gene is TRBV6-1, the J gene TRBJ2-6; D uncertain. This CDR3 has 17 residues. In germline, CDR1 is MNHNS, CDR2 SASEGT. Deletions cut 4 bases from V and 0 bases from J, with 13 bases between. CDR3 residues: CASSAGVDSSGANVLTF. As DNA, the CDR3 is TGTGCCAGCAGTGCAGGCGTTGATTCCTCTGGGGCCAACGTCCTGACTTTC.

This chain joins TRBV4-1 and TRBJ2-3; D not resolved. Trimming removed 1 base at V and 2 bases at J, with 10 bases between. Germline V gene data show CDR1 as MGHRA and CDR2 as YSYEKL. This CDR3 spans 15 amino acids. The CDR3 DNA follows: TGCGCCAGCAGCCAAGGTAGGGATCTCACAGATACGCAGTATTTT. Amino acids: CASSQGRDLTDTQYF.

In its sample, this clone was seen once. The V and J genes are TRBV29-1 and TRBJ2-1; D may be TRBD1 (6 bases). V lost 6 bases and J lost 4, with 16 bases in between. Per the germline V gene, CDR1 is SQVTM and CDR2 is ANQGSEA. This CDR3 is built from 14 residues. CDR3 coding DNA: TGCAGCGTCCTACCACGGACAGAGTACAATGAGCAGTTCTTC. Protein sequence: CSVLPRTEYNEQFF.

The rearrangement joins TRBV25-1 to TRBJ2-1; no clear D gene. V dropped 5 bases and J dropped 7 bases, with 21 bases sitting between them. The CDR3 is 16 residues long. Germline V lookup: CDR1 MGHDK, CDR2 SYGVNS. This CDR3 reads CASSPLLSGMRNEQFF. The DNA for the CDR3 is TGTGCCAGCAGTCCTCTCCTGAGTGGGATGCGGAATGAGCAGTTCTTC.

The rearrangement joins TRBV5-6 to TRBJ1-4, with D possibly being TRBD1 (5 bases). V was trimmed by 4 bases and J by 11 bases, leaving 12 bases between them. Germline CDR1 is SGHDT and CDR2 is YYEEEE. The CDR3 is made up of 12 amino acids. This chain's CDR3 is CASSLGTGKLFF. The CDR3 nucleotides read TGTGCCAGCAGCCTGGGGACGGGGAAACTGTTTTTT.

The gene calls are TRBV6-5 and TRBJ1-2, with D unclear. V lost 4 bases and J 4 bases, leaving 16 bases between the germline ends. This CDR3 is built from 15 residues. Germline V gene lookup returns CDR1 MNHEY and CDR2 SVGAGI. CDR3 protein: CASSFHEANLYGYTF. CDR3 in DNA: TGTGCCAGCAGTTTCCACGAGGCGAATCTCTATGGCTACACCTTC.

V gene TRBV19 combines with J gene TRBJ2-7; 12 bases line up with TRBD2. The CDR3 consists of 17 residues. V lost 4 bases and J lost 1; bases outside the gene matches: 8. Germline V gene lookup returns CDR1 LNHDA and CDR2 SQIVND (reference sequence). CDR3 protein: CASSTPKLAGGSYEQYF. The CDR3 nucleotides are TGTGCCAGTAGTACCCCTAAACTAGCGGGGGGTTCCTACGAGCAGTACTTC.

The rearrangement joins TRBV19 to TRBJ1-2; D is uncertain. The CDR3 covers 15 residues. Germline V gene data show CDR1 as LNHDA and CDR2 as SQIVND (reference sequence). V was trimmed by 2 bases and J by 8 bases, leaving 18 bases between them. The DNA for the CDR3 is TGTGCCAGTAGTATAAACCAGCTCTCAGGCGACGGCTACACCTTC. As protein: CASSINQLSGDGYTF.

The chain is built from TRBV6-1 and TRBJ1-1; D ambiguous. CDR3 length equals 15 residues. Trimming removed 2 bases from V and 0 bases from J, with 10 bases in between. Germline V lookup: CDR1 MNHNS, CDR2 SASEGT. This chain's CDR3 is CASSEWLGMNTEAFF. DNA of the CDR3: TGTGCCAGCAGTGAATGGTTAGGAATGAACACTGAAGCTTTCTTT.

The rearrangement uses TRBV27 and TRBJ1-5; no firm D call. The CDR3 is made up of 16 amino acids. V gave up 2 bases and J gave up 3 bases, with 14 bases separating them. The germline gives CDR1 MNHEY, CDR2 SMNVEV (reference sequence). CDR3 bases: TGTGCCAGCAGTTTACGGGCAGGCCTTGTCAATCAGCCCCAGCATTTT. Translation gives CASSLRAGLVNQPQHF.

This chain links TRBV13 with TRBJ1-1; TRBD1 is a possible D gene (6 bases). Germline V gene lookup returns CDR1 PRHDT and CDR2 FYEKMQ (reference sequence). This CDR3 has 13 amino acids. Trimming left V 3 bases short and J 5 bases short, with 10 bases between. The DNA for the CDR3 is TGTGCCAGCAGCTTCAGGGGCGTGACTGAAGCTTTCTTT. It codes for CASSFRGVTEAFF.

The chain is built from TRBV7-9 and TRBJ2-7; TRBD2 aligns across 11 bases. With 4 bases clipped from V and 2 bases from J, the junction kept 4 bases outside the gene matches. The CDR3 totals 15 residues. Germline CDR1 SEHNR, CDR2 FQNEAQ (reference sequence). The CDR3 nucleotides are TGTGCCAGCAGCTCCGGGACTAGCGGAACCTACGAGCAGTACTTC. As protein: CASSSGTSGTYEQYF.

This clone has a single count. CDR3 protein: CASSFLTSGQETQYF. The CDR3 nucleotides read TGTGCCAGCAGCTTTTTAACTAGCGGGCAAGAGACCCAGTACTTC. J is TRBJ2-5 and V is TRBV5-6; 9 bases align to TRBD2. The CDR3 is 15 amino acids. V trimming: 2 bases; J trimming: 2 bases; junction bases outside the gene matches: 4. Germline CDR1 is SGHDT and CDR2 is YYEEEE. Complete variable domain (other parts from reference TRBV5-6 and TRBJ2-5): DAGVTQSPTHLIKTRGQQVTLRCSPKSGHDTVSWYQQALGQGPQFIFQYYEEEERQRGNFPDRFSGHQFPNYSSELNVNALLLGDSALYLCASSFLTSGQETQYFGPGTRLLVL.

This rearrangement joins TRBV7-9 to TRBJ2-1; 8 nucleotides line up with TRBD2. The CDR3 runs 14 residues. Germline CDR1 SEHNR, CDR2 FQNEAQ (reference sequence). V lost 9 bases to trimming and J lost 1 base; unmatched junction nucleotides: 5. The CDR3 sequence is CASREGLSYNEQFF. CDR3 in DNA: TGTGCCAGTCGGGAGGGGCTTTCCTACAATGAGCAGTTCTTC.

This chain uses TRBV9 with TRBJ1-4; 7 bases line up with TRBD1. The V segment lost 3 bases and the J segment 2 bases; nucleotides outside the gene matches: 4. Per germline, CDR1 SGDLS and CDR2 YYNGEE. The CDR3 is 15 residues long. CDR3 protein: CASSGGTATNEKLFF. The CDR3 DNA is TGTGCCAGCAGCGGAGGGACAGCCACTAATGAAAAACTGTTTTTT.

This sequence joins TRBV6-1 and TRBJ2-3; D is uncertain. The CDR3 extends over 14 amino acids. V was shortened by 7 bases and J by 1 base, with 12 bases between the two germline ends. Germline loops: CDR1 MNHNS, CDR2 SASEGT. This CDR3 is CASTQWAGTDTQYF. In DNA, the CDR3 is TGTGCCAGCACCCAATGGGCTGGCACAGATACGCAGTATTTT.

This chain links TRBV9 with TRBJ2-7; 10 bases are a match to TRBD2. Looked up from germline, CDR1 is SGDLS and CDR2 is YYNGEE. The CDR3 is 16 residues long. Unmatched junction bases numbered 5, after V lost 0 bases and J lost 2 bases. The CDR3 region has the DNA TGTGCCAGCAGCGTAGGGATCAGCGGGGGGGCCTACGAGCAGTACTTC. Translated, it gives CASSVGISGGAYEQYF.